This passage covers 20 T cell receptor beta chains from one sample sequenced in a study of radiotherapy plus CTLA-4 blockade in lung cancer. Repertoires were generated with immunoSEQ multiplex PCR, while TCRdb's copy carries only in-frame clones and drops some. This table has 90,000 to 100,000 clones, around 88% appearing once. Sequenced here: peripheral blood, sampled from a patient treated with radiotherapy plus ipilimumab. The receptors originated from a human donor with non-small cell lung cancer that progressed on radiotherapy plus ipilimumab.

V usage is TRBV6-5 and J usage is TRBJ2-7, with D perhaps matching TRBD2 (5 bases). This CDR3 is 13 amino acids long. Trimming shortened V by 5 bases and J by 8 bases, and 16 bases separated the two germline ends. Germline lookup yields CDR1 MNHEY and CDR2 SVGAGI. The CDR3 DNA is TGTGCCAGCAGTGAAAGAGAGAGGGAAAAGCAGTACTTC. Protein sequence: CASSEREREKQYF.

The rearrangement joins TRBV6-6 to TRBJ2-7, with D tentatively TRBD2 (6 bases). The V end was cut by 8 bases, the J end by 2 bases, with 16 bases between. The CDR3 covers 14 residues. Germline V lookup: CDR1 MNHNY, CDR2 SVGAGI (reference sequence). The CDR3 DNA is TGTGCCAGCGGGGACGGGGGAGGTACCTACGAGCAGTACTTC. It is translated as CASGDGGGTYEQYF.

This chain connects TRBV13 to TRBJ2-3; a weak D match, TRBD1 (6 bases). The length of the CDR3 is 15 residues. Germline V gene sequence: CDR1 PRHDT, CDR2 FYEKMQ (reference sequence). Trimming pared 5 bases from V and 2 bases from J, leaving 14 bases between. The CDR3 loop is CASSRWGPATDTQYF. The CDR3 nucleotides are TGTGCCAGCAGCCGTTGGGGGCCCGCCACAGATACGCAGTATTTT.

The chain employs TRBV4-2 and TRBJ2-1, with 12 bases fitting TRBD2. Looked up from germline, CDR1 is LGHNA and CDR2 is YNFKEQ. Trimming removed 0 bases from V and 4 bases from J; junction bases left unmatched: 10. This CDR3 has 19 amino acids. The CDR3 DNA is TGTGCCAGCAGCCAAGATGGTCTAGCGGGAGGGATGGGTTACAATGAGCAGTTCTTC. This sequence encodes CASSQDGLAGGMGYNEQFF.

This clone came up once. This chain links TRBV30 with TRBJ2-7, with TRBD2 identical over 9 bases. V lost 3 bases to trimming and J lost 3 bases; unmatched junction nucleotides: 6. This CDR3 comprises 14 residues. Germline V lookup: CDR1 GTSNPN, CDR2 SVGIG (reference sequence). For the CDR3, the DNA is TGTGCCTGGAGAAAGACTAGCGGCAACTACGAGCAGTACTTC. Its protein is CAWRKTSGNYEQYF.

The rearrangement uses TRBV4-2 and TRBJ2-2, with TRBD1 as a possible D gene (6 bases). V lost 4 bases and J 2 bases, leaving 17 bases between the germline ends. This CDR3 comprises 17 residues. Germline CDR1 is LGHNA and CDR2 is YNFKEQ. The CDR3 sequence: CASSPLTPGQNTGELFF. CDR3 DNA: TGTGCCAGCAGCCCCCTAACACCGGGACAAAACACCGGGGAGCTGTTTTTT.

The chain links TRBV6-5 to TRBJ2-5, with D hard to call. This CDR3 contains 13 residues. V shed 4 bases and J shed 1 base, with 7 bases lying between them. Germline loops: CDR1 MNHEY, CDR2 SVGAGI. CDR3 DNA sequence: TGTGCCAGCAGTTCAGGCTTCCAAGAGACCCAGTACTTC. Encoded protein: CASSSGFQETQYF.

J is TRBJ1-5 and V is TRBV2; tentative D call: TRBD1 (6 bases). Germline-derived CDR1 and CDR2 are SNHLY and FYNNEI. CDR3 length: 14 amino acids. The V and J ends lost 3 bases and 5 bases respectively, with 11 bases between them. In nucleotides, the CDR3 is TGTGCCAGCAGTGAGGACAGAGCATATCAGCCCCAGCATTTT. Residues: CASSEDRAYQPQHF.

The chain links TRBV19 to TRBJ1-1; 8 bases are a match to TRBD1. This CDR3 has 15 residues. CDR1 and CDR2 from the germline V gene are LNHDA and SQIVND (reference sequence). Germline trimming cut 9 bases from V and 4 bases from J; bases unmatched to any gene: 13. The CDR3 here is CASTLKGQGTTEAFF. Here the CDR3 DNA reads TGTGCCAGCACGTTAAAAGGACAGGGTACCACTGAAGCTTTCTTT.

This clone was picked up one time. The chain carries TRBV7-6 and TRBJ1-1; D remains ambiguous. The germline V and J ends were trimmed by 3 bases and 10 bases, with 15 bases remaining between them. Germline V gives CDR1 SGHVS, CDR2 FNYEAQ. This CDR3 region has 13 residues. The CDR3 DNA follows: TGTGCCAGCAGCTTTTCAAAGGAGTCTGGAGCTTTCTTT. This gives the protein CASSFSKESGAFF.

The J gene is TRBJ2-1, the V gene TRBV18, with TRBD1 matching over 7 bases. This CDR3 spans 17 amino acids. Per germline, CDR1 KGHSH and CDR2 LQKENI. Losses at the gene ends were 2 bases for V and 0 bases for J; bases not matched to a gene: 7. CDR3 sequence (DNA): TGTGCCAGCTCACCAACAGGGGCCGATAGCTCCTACAATGAGCAGTTCTTC. It yields the protein CASSPTGADSSYNEQFF.

This rearrangement joins TRBV2 to TRBJ1-2; 7 bases agree with TRBD1. In germline, CDR1 is SNHLY, CDR2 FYNNEI. The CDR3 has 14 amino acids. Germline trimming cut 7 bases from V and 7 bases from J; bases unmatched to any gene: 12. The CDR3 protein is CASNQDREISGYTF. CDR3 DNA sequence: TGTGCCAGCAATCAAGACAGGGAGATATCTGGCTACACCTTC. Looking up the rest from reference TRBV2 and TRBJ1-2 gives the full variable domain: EPEVTQTPSHQVTQMGQEVILRCVPISNHLYFYWYRQILGQKVEFLVSFYNNEISEKSEIFDDQFSVERPDGSNFTLKIRSTKLEDSAMYFCASNQDREISGYTFGSGTRLTVV.

The V gene is TRBV21-1, the J gene TRBJ2-3. TRBV21-1 is a pseudogene locus. The CDR3 length is 15 residues. The CDR3 region has the DNA TGTGCCAGCAGCAAAGGGGGGAGTTGCACAGATACGCAGTATTTT. Translating gives CASSKGGSCTDTQYF.

The V call is TRBV4-1, the J call TRBJ2-2, with D tentatively TRBD2 (6 bases). The V and J ends lost 3 bases and 0 bases respectively, with 8 bases between them. The CDR3 is 15 amino acids. Germline CDR1 and CDR2: MGHRA and YSYEKL. CDR3 DNA: TGCGCCAGCAGCCACGGGGGTACGAACACCGGGGAGCTGTTTTTT. Translating gives CASSHGGTNTGELFF.

This chain joins TRBV11-2 and TRBJ2-7; maybe TRBD1 (5 bases). The germline CDR1 and CDR2 sequences are SGHAT and FQNNGV. The V end was cut by 0 bases, the J end by 8 bases, with 11 bases between. The CDR3 has 13 amino acids. The CDR3 nucleotides read TGTGCCAGCAGCTTAGAGACAGATTATAAGCAGTACTTC. Residues: CASSLETDYKQYF.

The table lists this clone with a count of one. The chain carries TRBV10-3 and TRBJ1-2; D may be TRBD1 (5 bases). Germline V gene lookup returns CDR1 ENHRY and CDR2 SYGVKD. CDR3 length: 15 amino acids. V shed 3 bases and J shed 5 bases, with 16 bases lying between them. In DNA, the CDR3 is TGTGCCATCAGTGATTCCGCAGGGAGGAGTTATGGCTACACCTTC. Protein product: CAISDSAGRSYGYTF.

The chain recombines TRBV7-6 with TRBJ1-1; D call uncertain. Germline CDR1 is SGHVS and CDR2 is FNYEAQ. CDR3 length: 13 amino acids. Trimming took off 1 base at V and 1 base at J, with 4 bases between the two ends. CDR3 in amino acids: CASSLGENTEAFF. Here the CDR3 DNA reads TGTGCCAGCAGCTTAGGGGAGAACACTGAAGCTTTCTTT.

The chain couples TRBV14 to TRBJ2-7; no firm D call. The germline V and J ends were trimmed by 0 bases and 3 bases, with 6 bases remaining between them. Per the germline V gene, CDR1 is SGHDN and CDR2 is FVKESK. CDR3 length equals 13 residues. The DNA for the CDR3 is TGTGCCAGCAGCCAAGAACTGTACTACGAGCAGTACTTC. This gives the protein CASSQELYYEQYF.

In DNA form, the CDR3 reads TGTGCCAGCTCACCACCGAAGGGGCAGAACACTGAAGCTTTCTTT. Translating gives CASSPPKGQNTEAFF. The chain uses TRBV18 and TRBJ1-1, with D tentatively TRBD1 (5 bases). CDR1 and CDR2 from the germline V gene are KGHSH and LQKENI. Trimming stripped 0 bases from V and 1 base from J, with 9 bases between. CDR3 size: 15 residues.

The chain recombines TRBV7-2 with TRBJ2-7; D tentatively fits TRBD1 or TRBD2 (5 bases each). The V end was cut by 6 bases, the J end by 3 bases, with 15 bases between. The CDR3 has 14 residues. Germline CDR1 is SGHTA and CDR2 is FQGNSA. The CDR3 reads CASSSRETNYEQYF. The CDR3 region has the DNA TGTGCCAGCAGTTCCAGGGAGACGAACTACGAGCAGTACTTC.